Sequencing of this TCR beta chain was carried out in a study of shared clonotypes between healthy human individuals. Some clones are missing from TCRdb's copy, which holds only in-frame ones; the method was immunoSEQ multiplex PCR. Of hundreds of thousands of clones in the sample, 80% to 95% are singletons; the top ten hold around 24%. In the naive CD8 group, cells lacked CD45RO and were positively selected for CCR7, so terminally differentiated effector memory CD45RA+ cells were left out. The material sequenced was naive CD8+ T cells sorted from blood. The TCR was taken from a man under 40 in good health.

CDR3 sequence (DNA): TGTGCCAGCAGCTTATTCAATCAGCCCCAGCATTTT. Its translation is CASSLFNQPQHF. V gene TRBV11-2 combines with J gene TRBJ1-5, with D hard to call. Germline loops: CDR1 SGHAT, CDR2 FQNNGV. The CDR3 is made up of 12 amino acids. The V end was cut by 2 bases, the J end by 3 bases, with 2 bases between. Variable domain in full (rest from reference TRBV11-2 and TRBJ1-5): EAGVAQSPRYKIIEKRQSVAFWCNPISGHATLYWYQQILGQGPKLLIQFQNNGVVDDSQLPKDRFSAERLKGVDSTLKIQPAKLEDSAVYLCASSLFNQPQHFGDGTRLSIL.